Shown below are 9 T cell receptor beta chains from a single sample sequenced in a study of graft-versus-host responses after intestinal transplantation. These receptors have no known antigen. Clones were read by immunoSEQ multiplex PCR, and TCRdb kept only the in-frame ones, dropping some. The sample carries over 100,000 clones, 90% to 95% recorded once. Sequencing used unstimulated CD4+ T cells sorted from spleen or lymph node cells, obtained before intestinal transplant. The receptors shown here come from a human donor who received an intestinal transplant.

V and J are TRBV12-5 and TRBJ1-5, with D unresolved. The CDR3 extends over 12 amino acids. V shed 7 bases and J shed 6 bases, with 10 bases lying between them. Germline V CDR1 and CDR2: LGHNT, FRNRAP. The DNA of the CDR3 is TGTGCTAGTGCCCCCCTCTTTCAGCCCCAGCATTTT. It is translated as CASAPLFQPQHF.

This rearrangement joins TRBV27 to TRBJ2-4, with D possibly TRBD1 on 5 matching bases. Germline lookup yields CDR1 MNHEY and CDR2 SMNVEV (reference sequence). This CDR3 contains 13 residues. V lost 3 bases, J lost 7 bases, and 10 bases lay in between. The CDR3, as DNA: TGTGCCAGCAGTTTGATTAAGGGGAACATTCAGTACTTC. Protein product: CASSLIKGNIQYF.

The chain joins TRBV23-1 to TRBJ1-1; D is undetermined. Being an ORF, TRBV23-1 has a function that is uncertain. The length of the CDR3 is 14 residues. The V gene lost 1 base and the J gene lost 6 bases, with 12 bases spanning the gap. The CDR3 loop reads CASSQCRVPAEAFF. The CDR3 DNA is TGCGCCAGCAGTCAATGTCGAGTCCCCGCTGAAGCTTTCTTT.

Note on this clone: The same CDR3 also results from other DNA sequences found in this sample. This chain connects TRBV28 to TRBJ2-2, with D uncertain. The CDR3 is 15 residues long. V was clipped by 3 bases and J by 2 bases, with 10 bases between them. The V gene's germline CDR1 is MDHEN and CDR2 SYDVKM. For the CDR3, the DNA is TGTGCCAGCAGTTTGCTGTACCCTAACACCGGGGAGCTGTTTTTT. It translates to CASSLLYPNTGELFF.

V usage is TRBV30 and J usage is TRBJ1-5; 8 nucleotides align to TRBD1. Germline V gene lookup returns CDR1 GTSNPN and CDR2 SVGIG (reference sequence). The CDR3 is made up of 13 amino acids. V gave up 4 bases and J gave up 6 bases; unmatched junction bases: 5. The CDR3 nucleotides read TGTGCCTGGACAGGGGGCGGAGGTCAGCCCCAGCATTTT. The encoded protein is CAWTGGGGQPQHF.

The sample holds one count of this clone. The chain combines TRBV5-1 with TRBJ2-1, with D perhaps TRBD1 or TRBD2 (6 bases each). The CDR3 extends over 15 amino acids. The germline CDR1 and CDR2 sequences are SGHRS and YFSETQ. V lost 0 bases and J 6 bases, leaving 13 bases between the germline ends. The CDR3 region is CASSLAGVGGNEQFF. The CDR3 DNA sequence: TGCGCCAGCAGCTTGGCAGGGGTCGGGGGCAATGAGCAGTTCTTC.

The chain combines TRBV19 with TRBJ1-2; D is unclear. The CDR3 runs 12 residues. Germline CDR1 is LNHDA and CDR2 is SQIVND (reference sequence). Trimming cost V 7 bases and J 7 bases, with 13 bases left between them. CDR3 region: CASTPSGGGYTF. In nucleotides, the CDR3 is TGTGCCAGTACCCCCTCCGGAGGTGGCTACACCTTC.

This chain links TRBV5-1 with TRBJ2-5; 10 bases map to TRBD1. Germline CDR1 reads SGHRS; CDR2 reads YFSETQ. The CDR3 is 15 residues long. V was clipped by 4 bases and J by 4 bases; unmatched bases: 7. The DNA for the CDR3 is TGCGCCAGCAGCCCCCGGGACAGGGGAGGAGAGACCCAGTACTTC. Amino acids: CASSPRDRGGETQYF.

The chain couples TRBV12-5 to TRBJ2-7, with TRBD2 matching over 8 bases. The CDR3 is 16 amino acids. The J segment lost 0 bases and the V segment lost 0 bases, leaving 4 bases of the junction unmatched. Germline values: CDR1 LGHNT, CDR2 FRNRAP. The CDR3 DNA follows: TGTGCTAGTGGTTTGGTGCCGGCGGGAGGCTCCTACGAGCAGTACTTC. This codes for CASGLVPAGGSYEQYF.